This T cell receptor beta chain was sequenced during a study of T-cell reconstitution after alpha-beta-depleted transplantation in children. This clonotype was detected ten times or more. TCRbeta library preparation incorporated unique molecular identifiers. A single record per CDR3 protein comes from TCRdb applying MiXCR to the PCR reads. Of about 110,000 distinct CDR3 sequences in the sample, 10% were seen once. Germline-derived CDR1 and CDR2 are SGHRS and YFSETQ. This CDR3 has 15 amino acids. Losses at the gene ends were 6 bases for V and 5 bases for J; bases not matched to a gene: 10. The chain links TRBV5-1 to TRBJ2-1, with 8 nucleotides matching TRBD2. This specimen consisted of PBMCs from the stem cell graft donor, obtained from the stem cell graft. This clonotype was sampled from a human donor who donated a stem cell graft to a child with acute lymphoblastic leukemia. The CDR3 sequence: CASTQAGAVNNEQFF. The CDR3 DNA follows: TGCGCCAGCACGCAAGCGGGGGCCGTTAACAATGAGCAGTTCTTC.